These 29 T cell receptor beta chains were sequenced from one sample in a study of T-cell reconstitution after alpha-beta-depleted transplantation in children. Preparation of the TCRbeta library was carried out with unique molecular identifiers. One entry per CDR3 protein, called by TCRdb with MiXCR from the PCR reads. The sample holds over 200,000 distinct CDR3 sequences, 8.5% to 10% seen once. This specimen was PBMCs from the stem cell graft donor, taken from the stem cell graft. Receptor source: a human donor who donated a stem cell graft to a child with acute lymphoblastic leukemia.

This clonotype was counted a few times. The chain couples TRBV7-9 to TRBJ2-2; 12 bases map to TRBD2. V gave up 5 bases and J gave up 4 bases; unmatched junction bases: 8. This CDR3 region has 17 residues. From germline, CDR1 is SEHNR and CDR2 FQNEAQ (reference sequence). CDR3 amino acids: CASSTTSGGRGTGELFF. The CDR3 DNA is TGTGCCAGCAGCACGACTAGCGGGGGACGGGGCACCGGGGAGCTGTTTTTT.

The chain has TRBV20-1 and TRBJ2-2, with TRBD2 matching over 10 bases. Trimming removed 6 bases from V and 1 base from J; junction bases left unmatched: 11. CDR1 and CDR2 (germline): DFQATT, SNEGSKA (reference sequence). CDR3 length: 17 amino acids. For the CDR3, the DNA is TGCAGTGCCTCGACTAGCGGGTGGTCCTTGAACACCGGGGAGCTGTTTTTT. It is translated as CSASTSGWSLNTGELFF.

This sequence joins TRBV27 and TRBJ1-5; a weak D match, TRBD1 (6 bases). Trimming removed 7 bases from V and 7 bases from J, with 17 bases in between. The CDR3 has 14 amino acids. Germline CDR1 reads MNHEY; CDR2 reads SMNVEV (reference sequence). The CDR3 sequence: CASTPGTRGQPQHF. The CDR3 DNA reads TGTGCCAGCACTCCCGGGACCAGGGGCCAGCCCCAGCATTTT.

This clonotype came up a few times. This chain uses TRBV3-1 with TRBJ1-2, with D perhaps matching TRBD1 (6 bases). The germline V gene has CDR1 LGHDT and CDR2 YNNKEL (reference sequence). The V and J ends lost 1 base and 4 bases respectively, with 13 bases between them. The CDR3 runs 15 residues. As DNA, the CDR3 is TGTGCCAGCAGCCAAGTATCAGGGGCGACCTATGGCTACACCTTC. It specifies CASSQVSGATYGYTF.

Many counts were recorded for this clonotype. The chain has TRBV4-1 and TRBJ2-7, with D possibly TRBD2 on 5 matching bases. The V end lost 0 bases, the J end lost 9 bases, and 9 bases lay between the germline ends. The CDR3 runs to 12 residues. The V gene's germline CDR1 is MGHRA and CDR2 YSYEKL. CDR3 in DNA: TGCGCCAGCAGCCAAGATGGGAGCGGGCAGTACTTC. Translated: CASSQDGSGQYF.

This clonotype occurred many times. The gene calls are TRBV4-1 and TRBJ2-7; D remains unclear. Germline lookup yields CDR1 MGHRA and CDR2 YSYEKL. The CDR3 loop spans 13 amino acids. V lost 4 bases and J 4 bases, leaving 11 bases between the germline ends. This CDR3 reads CASSPQVSYEQYF. CDR3 sequence (DNA): TGCGCCAGCAGCCCCCAGGTGTCGTACGAGCAGTACTTC.

This clonotype was picked up many times. The chain uses TRBV7-9 and TRBJ2-1; 13 positions match TRBD2. CDR3 length equals 14 residues. Germline assignment: CDR1 SEHNR and CDR2 FQNEAQ (reference sequence). Losses at the gene ends were 5 bases for V and 6 bases for J; bases not matched to a gene: 1. The CDR3 region is CASSRTSGGNEQFF. The CDR3 nucleotides read TGTGCCAGCAGCAGGACTAGCGGGGGCAATGAGCAGTTCTTC.

In this sample, this clonotype turned up many times. The chain links TRBV6-2 or TRBV6-3 to TRBJ1-6; 11 nucleotides agree with TRBD1. After removal of 2 bases from V and 10 bases from J, the junction contained 4 bases not matched to a gene. The V gene's germline CDR1 is MNHEY and CDR2 SVGEGT. CDR3 length: 15 residues. The chain's CDR3 is CASSYTDRGHSPLHF. In DNA form, the CDR3 reads TGTGCCAGCAGTTACACGGACAGGGGGCACTCACCCCTCCACTTT.

CDR3 loop: CAISAGINEKLFF. As DNA, the CDR3 is TGTGCCATCAGTGCCGGGATTAATGAAAAACTGTTTTTT. The genes are TRBV10-3 and TRBJ1-4, with D unclear. The CDR3 has 13 amino acids. The germline V and J ends were trimmed by 4 bases and 4 bases, with 7 bases remaining between them. Germline V gene data show CDR1 as ENHRY and CDR2 as SYGVKD.

The chain couples TRBV5-1 to TRBJ2-5, with D uncertain. This CDR3 is built from 12 residues. Germline V lookup: CDR1 SGHRS, CDR2 YFSETQ. V was shortened by 4 bases and J by 3 bases, with 7 bases between the two germline ends. The CDR3 sequence: CASSPGEETQYF. CDR3 DNA sequence: TGCGCCAGCAGCCCGGGTGAAGAGACCCAGTACTTC. Full variable domain (rest looked up from reference TRBV5-1 and TRBJ2-5): KAGVTQTPRYLIKTRGQQVTLSCSPISGHRSVSWYQQTPGQGLQFLFEYFSETQRNKGNFPGRFSGRQFSNSRSEMNVSTLELGDSALYLCASSPGEETQYFGPGTRLLVL.

This clonotype was counted only a few times. This sequence joins TRBV11-2 and TRBJ2-5; D is unresolved. From germline, CDR1 is SGHAT and CDR2 FQNNGV. The V end was cut by 5 bases, the J end by 2 bases, with 6 bases between. The length of the CDR3 is 12 residues. CDR3 sequence reads: CASSPVQETQYF. DNA of the CDR3: TGTGCCAGCAGCCCAGTTCAAGAGACCCAGTACTTC.

This clonotype was observed a few times. The CDR3 coding sequence is TGTGCCAGCAGCTTAGCGGGTCCTCAGCCCCAGCATTTT. Translated: CASSLAGPQPQHF. V and J are TRBV7-6 and TRBJ1-5, with unresolved D. CDR3 length equals 13 residues. V lost 0 bases and J lost 6, with 6 bases in between. Germline V lookup: CDR1 SGHVS, CDR2 FNYEAQ.

V usage is TRBV18 and J usage is TRBJ1-2; D remains ambiguous. Per germline, CDR1 KGHSH and CDR2 LQKENI. There are 17 residues in the CDR3. The V gene lost 0 bases and the J gene lost 3 bases, with 17 bases spanning the gap. The CDR3 region has the DNA TGTGCCAGCTCACCACCGGCCCTTTCTCCTCAGGACTATGGCTACACCTTC. It specifies CASSPPALSPQDYGYTF.

This clonotype was counted only a few times. V gene TRBV6-1 combines with J gene TRBJ1-4; 7 nucleotides match TRBD1. Looked up from germline, CDR1 is MNHNS and CDR2 is SASEGT. CDR3 length equals 15 residues. The V segment lost 6 bases and the J segment 7 bases; nucleotides outside the gene matches: 11. The CDR3 loop is CASRTYRGVGEKLFF. The CDR3 DNA reads as TGTGCCAGCAGAACTTACAGGGGAGTGGGTGAAAAACTGTTTTTT.

The DNA of the CDR3 is TGTGCCAGCAGCGTAGGGGGAGCGGTGCAGCCCCAGCATTTT. Translation: CASSVGGAVQPQHF. The chain joins TRBV9 to TRBJ1-5; D is unresolved. This CDR3 has 14 amino acids. The V end was cut by 0 bases, the J end by 7 bases, with 11 bases between. CDR1 is SGDLS and CDR2 is YYNGEE in the germline V gene.

This clonotype was observed a handful of times. The V gene is TRBV27, the J gene TRBJ2-5; 10 positions agree with TRBD1. V shed 3 bases and J 0 bases; nucleotides not matched to a gene: 4. This CDR3 contains 16 residues. Germline CDR1 MNHEY, CDR2 SMNVEV (reference sequence). CDR3 residues: CASSFGTGANQETQYF. The CDR3 nucleotides read TGTGCCAGCAGTTTCGGGACAGGGGCGAACCAAGAGACCCAGTACTTC.

This clonotype was counted at least ten times. This chain joins TRBV11-2 and TRBJ2-5; 9 bases line up with TRBD2. CDR3 size: 17 residues. Germline CDR1 is SGHAT and CDR2 is FQNNGV. V shed 1 base, J shed 5 bases, and the junction held 11 bases outside the gene matches. The CDR3 bases are TGTGCCAGCAGCTTAGTCGGCGGGAGGGGGACTTCGGAGACCCAGTACTTC. Translation: CASSLVGGRGTSETQYF.

This clonotype came up many times. The V gene is TRBV5-1, the J gene TRBJ2-7; TRBD2 agrees at 13 bases. The CDR3 has 16 amino acids. The V and J ends lost 5 bases and 5 bases, in that order; junction bases with no gene match: 10. Germline V CDR1 and CDR2: SGHRS, YFSETQ. CDR3 sequence reads: CASRQTGLAGVHEQYF. The CDR3 nucleotides read TGCGCCAGCAGGCAGACCGGACTAGCGGGGGTTCACGAGCAGTACTTC.

This clonotype was seen repeatedly, ten times or more. The CDR3 DNA reads as TGTGCCAGCAGTCCCTACAACGCAAGGGAGACCCAGTACTTC. This gives the protein CASSPYNARETQYF. This sequence joins TRBV12-3 or TRBV12-4 and TRBJ2-5; D not resolved. This CDR3 contains 14 residues. The germline V and J ends were trimmed by 5 bases and 5 bases, with 15 bases remaining between them.

This clonotype occurred many times. V gene TRBV6-2 or TRBV6-3 combines with J gene TRBJ1-1, with D perhaps matching TRBD1 (6 bases). Deletions cut 6 bases from V and 5 bases from J, with 16 bases between. This CDR3 is 14 amino acids long. Germline CDR1 reads MNHEY; CDR2 reads SVGEGT. CDR3 DNA: TGTGCCAGCAGCCAACCAGGGGTAAAGACTGAAGCTTTCTTT. It codes for CASSQPGVKTEAFF.

In this sample, this clonotype turned up a few times. The chain carries TRBV18 and TRBJ2-5; D gene unclear. The ends were cut back, 3 bases at V and 2 bases at J, with 7 bases in the middle. Germline V lookup: CDR1 KGHSH, CDR2 LQKENI. There are 13 residues in the CDR3. The CDR3 DNA reads as TGTGCCAGCTCACCGAACGATCAAGAGACCCAGTACTTC. Its translation: CASSPNDQETQYF.

This clonotype was seen only a few times. This chain links TRBV5-1 with TRBJ2-2; 9 nucleotides line up with TRBD1. The CDR3 is 16 amino acids. V shed 0 bases and J 7 bases; nucleotides not matched to a gene: 7. Per the germline V gene, CDR1 is SGHRS and CDR2 is YFSETQ. The DNA of the CDR3 is TGCGCCAGCAGCTTGGGCCGGACAGGGGTAGACGGGGAGCTGTTTTTT. This encodes CASSLGRTGVDGELFF.

The table lists this clonotype with a few counts. The chain joins TRBV6-1 to TRBJ2-1; D is unclear. With 7 bases removed from V and 5 bases from J, the gap between germline ends came to 6 bases. Germline assignment: CDR1 MNHNS and CDR2 SASEGT. There are 11 residues in the CDR3. The CDR3 coding sequence is TGTGCCAGCACCTTGGACAATGAGCAGTTCTTC. Protein sequence: CASTLDNEQFF.

This clonotype was detected only a few times. The chain has TRBV6-1 and TRBJ1-4; maybe TRBD1 (5 bases). This CDR3 is 14 amino acids long. From germline, CDR1 is MNHNS and CDR2 SASEGT. Deletions cut 6 bases from V and 8 bases from J, with 16 bases between. The CDR3 here is CASRPQAGPEKLFF. For the CDR3, the DNA is TGTGCCAGCAGACCTCAGGCGGGACCCGAAAAACTGTTTTTT.

This clonotype appeared a few times. This chain joins TRBV29-1 and TRBJ1-1; 9 bases match TRBD1. V trimming: 8 bases; J trimming: 3 bases; junction bases outside the gene matches: 10. This CDR3 contains 14 residues. Germline V CDR1 and CDR2: SQVTM, ANQGSEA. DNA for the CDR3: TGCAGCTCCACAGGGGGCCGTGGGGACACTGAAGCTTTCTTT. Protein: CSSTGGRGDTEAFF.

This chain joins TRBV9 and TRBJ1-2; TRBD1 agrees at 8 bases. V trimming: 4 bases; J trimming: 0 bases; junction bases outside the gene matches: 8. The CDR3 contains 16 residues. Germline V CDR1 and CDR2: SGDLS, YYNGEE. The CDR3 loop reads CASSLDPGQANYGYTF. The CDR3 nucleotides read TGTGCCAGCAGCCTGGATCCGGGACAGGCTAACTATGGCTACACCTTC. Supplemented by reference TRBV9 and TRBJ1-2, the full variable domain reads DSGVTQTPKHLITATGQRVTLRCSPRSGDLSVYWYQQSLDQGLQFLIQYYNGEERAKGNILERFSAQQFPDLHSELNLSSLELGDSALYFCASSLDPGQANYGYTFGSGTRLTVV.

This clonotype was seen repeatedly, ten times or more. Sequence at one end of the junction differs from germline and may be a read error. The chain carries TRBV2 and TRBJ2-4; 9 nucleotides agree with TRBD1. This CDR3 region has 15 residues. CDR1 is SNHLY, CDR2 FYNNEI, per germline. CDR3 amino acids: CASSGGIGTGYDVNF. CDR3 bases: TGTGCCAGCAGTGGGGGCATAGGGACAGGGTACGATGTTAACTTC.

With regard to this clonotype: Germline and junction disagree at one end, which may indicate a read error. CDR3 sequence: CSVEDRGF. CDR3 DNA sequence: TGCAGCGTCGAAGACAGAGGCTTT. The V call is TRBV29-1, the J call TRBJ1-1, with D maybe TRBD1 (5 bases). This CDR3 spans 8 amino acids. Germline V gene sequence: CDR1 SQVTM, CDR2 ANQGSEA. Variable domain in full (rest from reference TRBV29-1 and TRBJ1-1): SAVISQKPSRDICQRGTSLTIQCQVDSQVTMMFWYRQQPGQSLTLIATANQGSEATYESGFVIDKFPISRPNLTFSTLTVSNMSPEDSSIYLCSVEDRGFGQGTRLTVV.

The chain carries TRBV29-1 and TRBJ2-6; 9 bases align to TRBD1. The V and J ends lost 4 bases and 0 bases, in that order; junction bases with no gene match: 1. The V gene's germline CDR1 is SQVTM and CDR2 ANQGSEA. This CDR3 comprises 15 residues. CDR3 sequence (DNA): TGCAGCGTTGGGACAGGGGACTCTGGGGCCAACGTCCTGACTTTC. Its translation: CSVGTGDSGANVLTF.